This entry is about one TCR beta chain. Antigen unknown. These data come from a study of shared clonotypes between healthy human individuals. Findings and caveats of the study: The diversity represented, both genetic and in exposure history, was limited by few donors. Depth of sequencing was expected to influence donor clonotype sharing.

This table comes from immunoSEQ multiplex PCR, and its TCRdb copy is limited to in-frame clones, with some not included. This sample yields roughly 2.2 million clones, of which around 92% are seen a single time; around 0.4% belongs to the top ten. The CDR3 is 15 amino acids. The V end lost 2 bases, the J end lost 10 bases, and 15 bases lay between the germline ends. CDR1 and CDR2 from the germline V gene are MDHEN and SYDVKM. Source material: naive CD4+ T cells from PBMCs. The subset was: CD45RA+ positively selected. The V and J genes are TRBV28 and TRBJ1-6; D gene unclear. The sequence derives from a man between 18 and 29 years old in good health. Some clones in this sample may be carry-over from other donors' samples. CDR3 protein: CASSLGARSGSPLHF. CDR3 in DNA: TGTGCCAGCAGTTTAGGTGCCAGGTCAGGCTCACCCCTCCACTTT.